A selection of T cell receptor beta chains follows, all from one sample in a study of T cell responses to AZD1222 COVID-19 vaccine. Here immunoSEQ multiplex PCR was the method, and the copy in TCRdb shows in-frame clones only, minus some. Of under 70,000 clones listed, 80% to 90% are singletons. The source was peripheral blood, collected on day 0 of AZD1222 vaccination. These receptors were obtained from an adult in good health. CDR3s include the opening cysteine and the closing phenylalanine or tryptophan. Fields, in order: J gene, V gene, clone size, D gene, CDR3 protein, CDR3 DNA. The D gene is left open where the match is weak. Clone size is shown for a subset of rows, as once, few, many or a class of expanded clone.

j_call: TRBJ2-1
v_call: TRBV24-1
clone_size: .
d_call: .
cdr3_aa: CATSPFWTGDYNEQFF
cdr3_nt: TGTGCCACCAGTCCTTTTTGGACCGGGGACTACAATGAGCAGTTCTTC

j_call: TRBJ2-4
v_call: TRBV7-2
clone_size: .
d_call: TRBD1
cdr3_aa: CASSLEGTGRFGNIQYF
cdr3_nt: TGTGCCAGCAGCTTAGAGGGGACAGGGAGGTTCGGAAACATTCAGTACTTC

j_call: TRBJ1-4
v_call: TRBV6-1
clone_size: .
d_call: .
cdr3_aa: CASSWVPRGEKLFF
cdr3_nt: TGTGCCAGCAGTTGGGTCCCCAGGGGTGAAAAACTGTTTTTT

j_call: TRBJ1-1
v_call: TRBV5-1
clone_size: few
d_call: TRBD1
cdr3_aa: CASSRQRTGASEAFF
cdr3_nt: TGCGCCAGCAGCCGTCAACGTACAGGGGCCTCTGAAGCTTTCTTT

j_call: TRBJ2-5
v_call: TRBV30
clone_size: .
d_call: TRBD2
cdr3_aa: CAWSTSGASETQYF
cdr3_nt: TGTGCCTGGAGTACTAGCGGAGCTTCGGAGACCCAGTACTTC

j_call: TRBJ2-7
v_call: TRBV10-3
clone_size: .
d_call: TRBD1
cdr3_aa: CAITPTGSDEQYF
cdr3_nt: TGTGCCATCACTCCGACAGGGTCGGACGAGCAGTACTTC

j_call: TRBJ1-4
v_call: TRBV3-1/TRBV3-2
clone_size: .
d_call: .
cdr3_aa: CASSQDSGGGEKLFF
cdr3_nt: TGTGCCAGCAGCCAAGATTCGGGTGGTGGTGAAAAACTGTTTTTT

j_call: TRBJ1-2
v_call: TRBV19
clone_size: .
d_call: .
cdr3_aa: CASSPDVTAHYGYTF
cdr3_nt: TGTGCCAGTAGTCCAGACGTGACAGCCCACTATGGCTACACCTTC

j_call: TRBJ1-1
v_call: TRBV7-8
clone_size: .
d_call: .
cdr3_aa: CASSSSAGGGGGFF
cdr3_nt: TGTGCCAGCAGTTCCTCCGCCGGGGGGGGAGGTGGTTTCTTT

j_call: TRBJ1-1
v_call: TRBV7-9
clone_size: .
d_call: .
cdr3_aa: CASSLGGLTEAFF
cdr3_nt: TGTGCCAGCAGCTTAGGGGGGCTCACTGAAGCTTTCTTT

j_call: TRBJ1-2
v_call: TRBV5-4
clone_size: .
d_call: TRBD1
cdr3_aa: CASSTTGDSTF
cdr3_nt: TGTGCCAGCAGTACCACAGGGGATAGTACCTTC

j_call: TRBJ2-1
v_call: TRBV15
clone_size: .
d_call: .
cdr3_aa: CATSSRRRLLDSYNEQFF
cdr3_nt: TGTGCCACCAGCAGCCGGAGGAGGCTTCTAGACTCCTACAATGAGCAGTTCTTC

j_call: TRBJ2-1
v_call: TRBV3-1/TRBV3-2
clone_size: .
d_call: .
cdr3_aa: CASSRKGGASRKQFF
cdr3_nt: TGTGCCAGCAGCCGAAAAGGGGGGGCTAGCCGTAAGCAGTTCTTC

j_call: TRBJ1-2
v_call: TRBV7-2
clone_size: .
d_call: TRBD1
cdr3_aa: CASSLEGQRTHGYTF
cdr3_nt: TGTGCCAGCAGCTTAGAGGGACAGCGAACCCATGGCTACACCTTC

j_call: TRBJ1-6
v_call: TRBV19
clone_size: .
d_call: .
cdr3_aa: CASSNEGRNSPLHF
cdr3_nt: TGTGCCAGTAGCAACGAGGGTAGGAATTCACCCCTCCACTTT

j_call: TRBJ2-1
v_call: TRBV27
clone_size: few
d_call: TRBD2
cdr3_aa: CASSWLAGVGFEQFF
cdr3_nt: TGTGCCAGCAGTTGGCTAGCGGGAGTAGGTTTTGAGCAGTTCTTC